The rows below give T cell receptor beta chains drawn from one sample of a study of CD8 T cells in ankylosing spondylitis. In TCRdb, the 5' RACE reads were re-called with MiXCR into one record per CDR3 protein. The data hold approximately 520,000 distinct CDR3 sequences, with approximately 5% observed a single time. The sequencing input was blood, either unsorted or a sorted T cell fraction (not recorded which). Receptors originate from a male donor with ankylosing spondylitis. Each CDR3 is given with its conserved first and last residue. Fields, in order: D gene, V gene, clone size, J gene, CDR3 DNA, CDR3 protein. The D gene is left open where the match is weak. Clone size appears in some rows only: once, few, many, or a class for an expanded clone.

>NA|TRBV5-6|NA|TRBJ1-5
TGTGCCATGGGCCCCGGTCTCCTCCGGCCCCAGCATTTT
CAMGPGLLRPQHF
>NA|TRBV28|few|TRBJ2-7
TGTGCCAGCAGTTTCCTACCCGGTCGGGGCAGCTACGAGCAGTACTTC
CASSFLPGRGSYEQYF
>NA|TRBV4-3|NA|TRBJ2-2
TGCGCCAGCAGCCCGACCGGACTTAACACCGGGGAGCTGTTTTTT
CASSPTGLNTGELFF
>TRBD2|TRBV20-1|many|TRBJ2-1
TGCAGTGCAGCCGGGACTAGCGGGAATCTTAGGGATGAGCAGTTCTTC
CSAAGTSGNLRDEQFF
>NA|TRBV5-6|many|TRBJ2-2
TGTGCCAGCAGCTTGTGGAAAGGGTACCGAAACACCGGGGAGCTGTTTTTT
CASSLWKGYRNTGELFF
>TRBD1|TRBV11-2|many|TRBJ2-1
TGTGCCAGCAGCTTAGCCGCCGGGACAGGGGGCTGGAATGAGCAGTTCTTC
CASSLAAGTGGWNEQFF
>NA|TRBV12-3/TRBV12-4|many|TRBJ2-3
TGTGCCAGCAGCCCTAAGGGGACTAGCACAGATACGCAGTATTTT
CASSPKGTSTDTQYF
>TRBD1|TRBV29-1|many|TRBJ2-7
TGCAGCGTTGGGGACAGGGGGCTTTACGAGCAGTACTTC
CSVGDRGLYEQYF
>NA|TRBV5-1|few|TRBJ2-2
TGCGCCAGCAGCGCGGACCCCACCGGGGAGCTGTTTTTT
CASSADPTGELFF
>TRBD1|TRBV29-1|many|TRBJ2-7
TGCAGTGTTGGACAGGGGGCCTACGAGCAGTACTTC
CSVGQGAYEQYF
>NA|TRBV6-2/TRBV6-3|NA|TRBJ2-7
TGTGCCAGCAGTTATGGGAATCCCTACGAGCAGTACTTC
CASSYGNPYEQYF